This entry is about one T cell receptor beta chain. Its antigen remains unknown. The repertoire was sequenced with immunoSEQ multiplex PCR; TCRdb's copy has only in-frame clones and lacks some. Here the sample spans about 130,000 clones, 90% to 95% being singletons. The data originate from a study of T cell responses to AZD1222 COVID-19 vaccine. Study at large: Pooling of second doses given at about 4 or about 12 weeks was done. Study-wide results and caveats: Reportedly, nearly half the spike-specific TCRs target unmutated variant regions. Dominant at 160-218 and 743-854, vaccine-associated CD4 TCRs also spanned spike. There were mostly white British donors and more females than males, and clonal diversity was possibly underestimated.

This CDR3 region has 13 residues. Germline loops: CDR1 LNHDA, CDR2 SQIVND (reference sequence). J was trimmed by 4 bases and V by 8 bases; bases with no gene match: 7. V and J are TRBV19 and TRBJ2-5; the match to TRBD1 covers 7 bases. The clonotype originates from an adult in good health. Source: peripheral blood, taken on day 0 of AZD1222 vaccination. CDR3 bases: TGTGCCAGTCGTCAACAGGGGCGAGAGACCCAGTACTTC. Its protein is CASRQQGRETQYF.